The next 27 T cell receptor beta chains were all read from a single sample in a study of regulatory T cells in long-lasting Graves disease. The time point here: persistent/refractory GD, antithyroid drugs over 5 years with positive TRAb. The TCR library used RNA extracted from PBMCs. Researchers made TCR beta libraries by using iRepertoire HTBI primers and running Arm-PCR on CDR3 regions. TCRdb fed the multiplex PCR reads into MiXCR, producing one record per CDR3 protein. Altogether some 470,000 distinct CDR3 sequences are present, under 25% being singletons, with the ten largest covering more than 6%. The sample in question was peripheral blood mononuclear cells (PBMCs), obtained when the disease was refractory, from a patient treated with antithyroid drugs. These receptor sequences come from a female donor with Graves disease.

This clonotype was picked up a small number of times. The junction differs from germline at one of its ends, possibly a read error. The J gene is TRBJ1-3, the V gene TRBV12-3 or TRBV12-4; D remains ambiguous. This CDR3 comprises 15 residues. The CDR3 spells CASSGAPLDRNTVYF. In DNA form, the CDR3 reads TGTGCCAGCAGTGGTGCCCCCTTGGATAGAAACACCGTATATTTT.

Note on this clonotype: A read error may be the cause here, since a much bigger clone is one base away. Likely a read error: the CDR3 ends without its conserved phenylalanine or tryptophan. The chain employs TRBV28 and TRBJ2-7; 8 bases are a match to TRBD2. Germline-derived CDR1 and CDR2 are MDHEN and SYDVKM. Trimming at V came to 5 bases and at J to 2 bases, leaving 5 bases not matched to a gene. This CDR3 region has 14 residues. The CDR3 spells CASSIISGTYEQYL. In nucleotides, the CDR3 is TGTGCCAGCAGTATTATTAGCGGGACCTACGAGCAGTACCTC.

This clonotype was observed a few times. V usage is TRBV19 and J usage is TRBJ1-2; D is possibly TRBD1 (6 bases). Trimming left V 10 bases short and J 7 bases short, with 16 bases between. From germline, CDR1 is LNHDA and CDR2 SQIVND (reference sequence). The CDR3 contains 12 residues. CDR3 bases: TGTGCCACTCGGACAGCCCCCCTTGGCTACACCTTC. Encoded protein: CATRTAPLGYTF.

This clonotype was observed a few times. This chain joins TRBV9 and TRBJ2-2; no firm D call. V was trimmed by 4 bases and J by 0 bases, leaving 10 bases between them. The germline CDR1 and CDR2 sequences are SGDLS and YYNGEE. CDR3 size: 15 residues. In DNA form, the CDR3 reads TGTGCCAGCAGCCCTCGCCCGTCGAACACCGGGGAGCTGTTTTTT. This sequence encodes CASSPRPSNTGELFF.

The gene calls are TRBV5-6 and TRBJ1-5; no firm D call. Germline V gene lookup returns CDR1 SGHDT and CDR2 YYEEEE. CDR3 length: 14 amino acids. Trimming cost V 6 bases and J 2 bases, with 12 bases left between them. CDR3 DNA sequence: TGTGCCAGCACCCTAGGTTGGGGCAATCAGCCCCAGCATTTT. As protein: CASTLGWGNQPQHF.

This clonotype showed up just a few times. This sequence joins TRBV13 and TRBJ1-2; D might be TRBD1 (5 bases). The CDR3 loop spans 14 amino acids. V was cut by 0 bases and J by 8 bases, with 13 bases left in between. Germline V lookup: CDR1 PRHDT, CDR2 FYEKMQ (reference sequence). The CDR3 sequence is CASSLGGGTGGYTF. In DNA, the CDR3 is TGTGCCAGCAGCTTAGGTGGGGGGACTGGCGGCTACACCTTC.

This clonotype came up many times. The chain uses TRBV6-1 and TRBJ1-2; possible D gene TRBD1, 5 bases. V was shortened by 7 bases and J by 8 bases, with 20 bases between the two germline ends. CDR1 is MNHNS and CDR2 is SASEGT in the germline V gene. The CDR3 runs to 14 residues. As DNA, the CDR3 is TGTGCCAGCACCAGGACTCTTAGGGGTTACGGCTACACCTTC. Encoded protein: CASTRTLRGYGYTF.

This clonotype was observed at least ten times. This chain links TRBV28 with TRBJ1-5; no firm D call. CDR1 and CDR2 (germline): MDHEN, SYDVKM. CDR3 size: 15 residues. The V end was cut by 3 bases, the J end by 1 base, with 10 bases between. The CDR3 sequence is CASSFDRESNQPQHF. The CDR3 DNA sequence: TGTGCCAGCAGTTTTGATAGGGAGAGCAATCAGCCCCAGCATTTT. Drawing the rest from reference TRBV28 and TRBJ1-5, the complete variable domain is DVKVTQSSRYLVKRTGEKVFLECVQDMDHENMFWYRQDPGLGLRLIYFSYDVKMKEKGDIPEGYSVSREKKERFSLILESASTNQTSMYLCASSFDRESNQPQHFGDGTRLSIL.

The chain uses TRBV12-3 or TRBV12-4 and TRBJ2-1; 11 bases map to TRBD1. The CDR3 covers 14 residues. V lost 7 bases, J lost 5 bases, and 4 bases stayed unmatched. The CDR3 coding sequence is TGTGCCAGCACCTGGGGACAGGGGGACAATGAGCAGTTCTTC. This encodes CASTWGQGDNEQFF.

V and J are TRBV6-2 or TRBV6-3 and TRBJ2-6; D is undetermined. The CDR3 extends over 16 amino acids. The ends were cut back, 3 bases at V and 2 bases at J, with 11 bases in the middle. Germline values: CDR1 MNHEY, CDR2 SVGEGT. The CDR3 DNA reads TGTGCCAGCAGTTATGATACCCCTACTGGGGCCAACGTCCTGACTTTC. Translating it yields CASSYDTPTGANVLTF.

The V call is TRBV5-6, the J call TRBJ2-7, with a possible D match to TRBD1 (5 bases). This CDR3 has 16 amino acids. V lost 4 bases, J lost 3 bases, and 20 bases lay in between. Germline lookup yields CDR1 SGHDT and CDR2 YYEEEE. CDR3 coding DNA: TGTGCCAGCAGCCTCCCCTTCGTCAGGGATCACTACGAGCAGTACTTC. Translated: CASSLPFVRDHYEQYF.

The chain employs TRBV9 and TRBJ2-7; TRBD1 matches at 8 bases. The CDR3 totals 16 residues. The germline V gene has CDR1 SGDLS and CDR2 YYNGEE. J was trimmed by 0 bases and V by 2 bases; bases with no gene match: 7. CDR3 region: CASSVAGTGNSYEQYF. Here the CDR3 DNA reads TGTGCCAGCAGCGTGGCCGGGACAGGCAACTCCTACGAGCAGTACTTC.

The V call is TRBV5-1, the J call TRBJ2-5, with TRBD1 identical over 8 bases. Germline V gene data show CDR1 as SGHRS and CDR2 as YFSETQ. The V gene end was trimmed by 4 bases and the J gene end by 2 bases; junction bases not matched to a gene: 7. The CDR3 totals 15 residues. CDR3 loop: CASSALDRAQETQYF. CDR3 bases: TGCGCCAGCAGCGCCCTGGACAGGGCTCAAGAGACCCAGTACTTC. The whole variable domain, filled in from reference TRBV5-1 and TRBJ2-5, reads KAGVTQTPRYLIKTRGQQVTLSCSPISGHRSVSWYQQTPGQGLQFLFEYFSETQRNKGNFPGRFSGRQFSNSRSEMNVSTLELGDSALYLCASSALDRAQETQYFGPGTRLLVL.

V and J are TRBV19 and TRBJ2-5; D remains ambiguous. Looked up from germline, CDR1 is LNHDA and CDR2 is SQIVND (reference sequence). The CDR3 is 12 amino acids. Trimming stripped 5 bases from V and 5 bases from J, with 9 bases between. DNA for the CDR3: TGTGCCAGTAGTGAGAACTTGGAGACCCAGTACTTC. The encoded protein is CASSENLETQYF.

For this clonotype: Compared with germline, one end of the junction differs, possibly owing to a read error. DNA for the CDR3: TGCGCCAGCAGCCAAGAGTTGCTGGTGAGGGCCGGGGAGCTGCTTTTT. Translated: CASSQELLVRAGELLF. The rearrangement links TRBV4-3 to TRBJ2-2; D perhaps matches TRBD2 (5 bases). The CDR3 consists of 16 residues. Germline CDR1 LGHNA, CDR2 YSLEER.

CDR3 sequence: CASSLNGGGHFEETQYF. CDR3 coding DNA: TGTGCCAGCAGTTTGAATGGCGGGGGTCATTTTGAAGAGACCCAGTACTTC. The chain has TRBV27 and TRBJ2-5; 7 bases line up with TRBD2. V dropped 3 bases and J dropped 3; count of bases not matched to a gene: 13. The CDR3 has 17 residues. The germline CDR1 and CDR2 sequences are MNHEY and SMNVEV (reference sequence).

The rearrangement joins TRBV6-1 to TRBJ1-1; 8 positions match TRBD1. The CDR3 totals 17 residues. The junction had 11 bases not matched to a gene; V was cut back by 5 bases and J by 0 bases. In germline, CDR1 is MNHNS, CDR2 SASEGT. The CDR3 DNA reads as TGTGCCAGCAGTACCCTAGCCCTGGACAGGGTGAACACTGAAGCTTTCTTT. Protein product: CASSTLALDRVNTEAFF.

The chain recombines TRBV28 with TRBJ2-2; D uncertain. Trimming pared 6 bases from V and 7 bases from J, leaving 24 bases between. Germline V gene sequence: CDR1 MDHEN, CDR2 SYDVKM. There are 17 residues in the CDR3. The CDR3 DNA reads as TGTGCCAGCAGCCCTTCCCCGACCAAAATATGGGTCGGGGAGCTGTTTTTT. Translating gives CASSPSPTKIWVGELFF. The whole variable domain, filled in from reference TRBV28 and TRBJ2-2, reads DVKVTQSSRYLVKRTGEKVFLECVQDMDHENMFWYRQDPGLGLRLIYFSYDVKMKEKGDIPEGYSVSREKKERFSLILESASTNQTSMYLCASSPSPTKIWVGELFFGEGSRLTVL.

This clonotype was observed a handful of times. The V gene is TRBV12-3 or TRBV12-4, the J gene TRBJ2-1; no definite D call. The V gene lost 3 bases and the J gene lost 5 bases, with 17 bases spanning the gap. CDR3 length: 16 residues. CDR3 nucleotides: TGTGCCAGCAGTTTTATTAAAACCTCGTCGGACAATGAGCAGTTCTTC. This sequence encodes CASSFIKTSSDNEQFF.

This chain connects TRBV12-3 or TRBV12-4 to TRBJ1-5; a possible D gene is TRBD1 (5 bases). There are 13 residues in the CDR3. V was clipped by 6 bases and J by 5 bases, with 11 bases between them. CDR3 DNA sequence: TGTGCCAGCAGGACAGAATCGTATCAGCCCCAGCATTTT. Residues: CASRTESYQPQHF.

In its sample, this clonotype was seen a few times. The V call is TRBV20-1, the J call TRBJ1-1; D is uncertain. The CDR3 covers 14 residues. Trimming left V 0 bases short and J 3 bases short, with 11 bases between. Looked up from germline, CDR1 is DFQATT and CDR2 is SNEGSKA (reference sequence). The CDR3 region is CSARDPAGDTEAFF. The CDR3 DNA is TGCAGTGCTAGAGACCCCGCTGGTGACACTGAAGCTTTCTTT.

This clonotype has at least ten counts. This chain uses TRBV28 with TRBJ1-1; D call uncertain. V was pared by 6 bases and J by 8 bases, with 10 bases between. The germline V gene encodes CDR1 MDHEN and CDR2 SYDVKM. The CDR3 is 11 amino acids. Here the CDR3 DNA reads TGTGCCAGCAGCTTCCGATCAGAAGCTTTCTTT. Protein: CASSFRSEAFF.

In this sample, this clonotype turned up many times. This chain joins TRBV6-1 and TRBJ1-1; the D is unclear. Germline V gene lookup returns CDR1 MNHNS and CDR2 SASEGT. The CDR3 is 15 amino acids. Between the trimmed V and J ends, which lost 4 bases and 1 base, there was a span of 13 bases. The CDR3 reads CASSGLPPANTEAFF. CDR3 sequence (DNA): TGTGCCAGCAGTGGCCTACCCCCGGCGAACACTGAAGCTTTCTTT.

This sequence joins TRBV12-3 or TRBV12-4 and TRBJ2-1; 7 positions agree with TRBD2. V dropped 8 bases and J dropped 7; count of bases not matched to a gene: 11. This CDR3 region has 14 residues. The CDR3 here is CASYGGNPLNEQFF. CDR3 DNA: TGTGCCAGCTACGGGGGGAACCCCTTGAATGAGCAGTTCTTC.

Turning to this clonotype: Being one base from a much bigger clone, this may be a read error. The chain is built from TRBV2 and TRBJ1-5; no clear D. Germline CDR1 reads SNHLY; CDR2 reads FYNNEI. The germline V and J ends were trimmed by 3 bases and 3 bases, with 12 bases remaining between them. The CDR3 spans 15 residues. CDR3 residues: CASSEPRHANQPQHF. CDR3 bases: TGTGCCAGCAGTGAGCCGAGACACGCCAATCAGCCCCAGCATTTT.

This sequence joins TRBV2 and TRBJ2-1, with TRBD2 matching 7 bases. CDR3 size: 15 residues. V lost 6 bases, J lost 2 bases, and 7 bases stayed unmatched. The V gene's germline CDR1 is SNHLY and CDR2 FYNNEI. The CDR3 is CASSYTGTTYNEQFF. CDR3 DNA: TGTGCCAGCAGCTACACCGGGACTACCTACAATGAGCAGTTCTTC.

This clonotype was seen ten or more times. The chain uses TRBV28 and TRBJ1-5; D is unresolved. Between the trimmed V and J ends, which lost 3 bases and 6 bases, there was a span of 15 bases. The CDR3 covers 15 residues. The germline V gene encodes CDR1 MDHEN and CDR2 SYDVKM. The CDR3 region has the DNA TGTGCCAGCAGTTTCCTGCCAGCCGGCGCTCAGCCCCAGCATTTT. Translated: CASSFLPAGAQPQHF.